Here is one TCR beta chain with its context. Its antigen is unknown. This sample was taken from a study of shared clonotypes between healthy human individuals. About the study: The study enrolled a couple of women and three men aged 18 to 49. Study observations and caveats: The represented genetic and exposure-history diversity was limited by the small number of donors.

Healthy HIV-negative adults without recent acute infections or vaccinations served as donors. TCRdb keeps only in-frame clones here, not all; method: immunoSEQ multiplex PCR. The sample carries around 990,000 clones, about 72% recorded once. Material for sequencing was memory CD4+ T cells from PBMCs. Subset denoted: CD45RA-negative fraction. This TCR came from a man between 18 and 35 years old in good health. Some clones in this sample may be carry-over from other donors' samples.

In DNA form, the CDR3 reads TGCGCCAGCAGCTTGTTGATGGGGCCCTACAATGAGCAGTTCTTC. Its protein is CASSLLMGPYNEQFF. The gene calls are TRBV5-1 and TRBJ2-1; perhaps TRBD1 as D (5 bases). Trimming left V 1 base short and J 2 bases short, with 10 bases between. This CDR3 comprises 15 residues. Germline V gives CDR1 SGHRS, CDR2 YFSETQ.